The 11 T cell receptor beta chains given below trace back to one sample, sequenced in a study of CD8 T cells in ankylosing spondylitis (dated by TCRdb to 2015 to 2018). Broader findings and caveats from the paper: A TCR beta motif of roughly 8 highly homologous amino acid variants appeared characteristic of blood from ankylosing spondylitis patients.

Library preparation used 5' RACE. Instrument used: Illumina HiSeq 2500. TCRdb handled the public reads itself, with Q25 trimming in fastp and clone calling in MiXCR, and kept productive beta chains. Each CDR3 protein appears once, grouped with its most common genes and DNA. Within this sample are about 210,000 distinct CDR3 sequences, with about 7.3% of them counted one time only. 14% of the sample comes from the top ten. Their cognate antigens are unknown. Sequencing input: blood, either unsorted or a sorted T cell fraction (not recorded which). These TCRs come from a male donor with ankylosing spondylitis.

This clonotype was recorded at least ten times. The chain carries TRBV28 and TRBJ2-1; 9 bases are shared with TRBD2. CDR3 length: 13 residues. Germline CDR1 reads MDHEN; CDR2 reads SYDVKM. After removal of 9 bases from V and 12 bases from J, the junction contained 12 bases not matched to a gene. The CDR3 DNA follows: TGTGCCAGTGAGGAGACTAGCGGATGGGTGCAGTTCTTC. This sequence encodes CASEETSGWVQFF.

This clonotype was seen at least ten times. V is TRBV7-3 and J is TRBJ2-5; D uncertain. CDR1 is SGHTA, CDR2 FQGTGA, per germline. The CDR3 has 15 amino acids. The germline V and J ends were trimmed by 1 base and 1 base, with 10 bases remaining between them. The CDR3 region has the DNA TGTGCCAGCAGCTTAAATGGGCTCATCCAAGAGACCCAGTACTTC. This translates into CASSLNGLIQETQYF.

The chain combines TRBV6-4 with TRBJ2-1; 7 bases agree with TRBD2. The CDR3 contains 15 residues. CDR1 MRHNA and CDR2 SNTAGT come from the germline V gene. The V gene end was trimmed by 7 bases and the J gene end by 8 bases; junction bases not matched to a gene: 14. The CDR3 DNA reads TGTGCCAGCAAGGGTCTGGCGGGAGTTTCAGATGAGCAGTTCTTC. Residues: CASKGLAGVSDEQFF.

This clonotype was recorded at least ten times. The chain joins TRBV7-9 to TRBJ2-1; 9 bases align to TRBD2. The V gene end was trimmed by 1 base and the J gene end by 1 base; junction bases not matched to a gene: 5. Per the germline V gene, CDR1 is SEHNR and CDR2 is FQNEAQ (reference sequence). This CDR3 is built from 17 residues. The CDR3 loop reads CASSLGTSVLSYNEQFF. The CDR3 region has the DNA TGTGCCAGCAGCTTAGGGACTAGCGTCCTTTCCTACAATGAGCAGTTCTTC.

This clonotype was recorded many times. The genes are TRBV7-2 and TRBJ1-3; D ambiguous. V was cut by 1 base and J by 3 bases, with 10 bases left in between. Germline assignment: CDR1 SGHTA and CDR2 FQGNSA. The CDR3 runs 15 residues. The CDR3 is CASSLGGYRGNTIYF. CDR3 nucleotide sequence: TGTGCCAGCAGCTTAGGAGGTTACCGTGGAAACACCATATATTTT. The whole variable domain, filled in from reference TRBV7-2 and TRBJ1-3, reads GAGVSQSPSNKVTEKGKDVELRCDPISGHTALYWYRQSLGQGLEFLIYFQGNSAPDKSGLPSDRFSAERTGGSVSTLTIQRTQQEDSAVYLCASSLGGYRGNTIYFGEGSWLTVV.

The DNA of the CDR3 is TGCGCCAGCAGCTTGGAAGGGGAAAGTGGCACTGAAGCTTTCTTT. As protein: CASSLEGESGTEAFF. The chain couples TRBV5-1 to TRBJ1-1; maybe TRBD1 (5 bases). V was trimmed by 0 bases and J by 4 bases, leaving 13 bases between them. Germline loops: CDR1 SGHRS, CDR2 YFSETQ. This CDR3 has 15 amino acids.

The V and J genes are TRBV5-1 and TRBJ2-4; maybe TRBD1 (6 bases). Trimming removed 0 bases at V and 2 bases at J, with 15 bases between. The germline V gene encodes CDR1 SGHRS and CDR2 YFSETQ. The CDR3 sequence is 17 residues long. The CDR3 spells CASSLEWGRVTKNIQYF. As DNA, the CDR3 is TGCGCCAGCAGCTTGGAATGGGGGCGCGTGACCAAAAACATTCAGTACTTC. Complete variable domain (other parts from reference TRBV5-1 and TRBJ2-4): KAGVTQTPRYLIKTRGQQVTLSCSPISGHRSVSWYQQTPGQGLQFLFEYFSETQRNKGNFPGRFSGRQFSNSRSEMNVSTLELGDSALYLCASSLEWGRVTKNIQYFGAGTRLSVL.

The chain links TRBV10-3 to TRBJ1-5, with 7 bases lining up with TRBD1. Germline lookup yields CDR1 ENHRY and CDR2 SYGVKD. The CDR3 is 18 residues long. Trimming removed 2 bases from V and 0 bases from J; junction bases left unmatched: 10. In nucleotides, the CDR3 is TGTGCCATCAGTGAGAAGGGACAGCAATCATATAGCAATCAGCCCCAGCATTTT. Protein sequence: CAISEKGQQSYSNQPQHF.

This clonotype was seen ten or more times. This chain uses TRBV7-9 with TRBJ2-3; possible D gene TRBD2, 5 bases. The CDR3 runs 14 residues. Per the germline V gene, CDR1 is SEHNR and CDR2 is FQNEAQ (reference sequence). With 3 bases removed from V and 1 base from J, the gap between germline ends came to 8 bases. CDR3 sequence reads: CASSFPGGTDTQYF. The CDR3 nucleotides are TGTGCCAGCAGCTTCCCCGGGGGCACAGATACGCAGTATTTT.

The table lists this clonotype with many counts. J is TRBJ1-5 and V is TRBV7-9; 8 positions agree with TRBD1. The CDR3 length is 15 residues. Trimming cost V 1 base and J 3 bases; bases outside gene matches: 2. The V gene's germline CDR1 is SEHNR and CDR2 FQNEAQ (reference sequence). In DNA, the CDR3 is TGTGCCAGCAGCTTAGGGACAGGGACCAATCAGCCCCAGCATTTT. This codes for CASSLGTGTNQPQHF.

This chain links TRBV4-2 with TRBJ2-7; 11 positions agree with TRBD2. Germline lookup yields CDR1 LGHNA and CDR2 YNFKEQ. This CDR3 spans 15 amino acids. V dropped 2 bases and J dropped 5; count of bases not matched to a gene: 5. The CDR3 DNA sequence: TGTGCCAGCAGCCAAACCCTGACTAGCGGGAACGAGCAGTACTTC. It encodes CASSQTLTSGNEQYF.